The rows below give T cell receptor beta chains drawn from one sample of a study of neurological immune-mediated disorders. A single record per CDR3 protein comes from TCRdb applying MiXCR to the 5' RACE reads. The sample comprises under 45,000 distinct CDR3 sequences, approximately 2.4% of which are singletons, and less than 2.5% rests with the top ten. Sequenced material: PBMCs. The receptors come from a man in his fifties with multiple sclerosis. Each CDR3 is given with its conserved first and last residue. Each record gives: J gene, CDR3 length, V gene, clone size, D gene, CDR3 protein, CDR3 DNA. D genes are given only for firm matches. The size field reads once, few, many or a size class.

TRBJ2-5 | 14 | TRBV5-1 | many | - | CASSLVAEGETQYF | TGCGCCAGCAGCTTGGTGGCGGAAGGAGAGACCCAGTACTTC
TRBJ1-6 | 13 | TRBV29-1 | many | TRBD1 | CSVQDRAGSPLHF | TGCAGCGTCCAGGACAGGGCGGGTTCACCCCTCCACTTT
TRBJ2-1 | 15 | TRBV5-1 | many | - | CASSFMGASYNEQFF | TGCGCCAGCAGCTTTATGGGGGCCTCCTACAATGAGCAGTTCTTC
TRBJ2-2 | 16 | TRBV27 | many | - | CASSPQGTPSTGELFF | TGTGCCAGCAGCCCCCAGGGGACCCCGAGCACCGGGGAGCTGTTTTTT
TRBJ2-1 | 17 | TRBV5-1 | many | TRBD2 | CASSLGLAGGWYNEQFF | TGCGCCAGCAGCTTGGGACTAGCGGGGGGTTGGTACAATGAGCAGTTCTTC
TRBJ2-3 | 16 | TRBV5-1 | few | TRBD2 | CASSLVAGGLADTQYF | TGCGCCAGCAGCTTGGTTGCGGGGGGGCTTGCAGATACGCAGTATTTT
TRBJ2-3 | 13 | TRBV19 | many | - | CASRSASTDTQYF | TGTGCCAGTAGGTCAGCTAGCACAGATACGCAGTATTTT
TRBJ1-6 | 11 | TRBV12-3/TRBV12-4 | many | - | CASSGNSPLNF | TGTGCCAGCAGCGGGAATTCACCCCTCAACTTT
TRBJ2-5 | 15 | TRBV5-6 | many | - | CASSDPSGVGKTQYF | TGTGCCAGCAGCGACCCGTCGGGGGTTGGGAAGACCCAGTACTTC
TRBJ1-1 | 12 | TRBV7-2 | few | - | CASSFLTGGAFF | TGTGCCAGCAGCTTCCTTACAGGTGGAGCTTTCTTT
TRBJ2-6 | 14 | TRBV5-1 | few | - | CASSLGSGANVLTF | TGCGCCAGCAGCTTGGGGTCTGGGGCCAACGTCCTGACTTTC
TRBJ1-1 | 14 | TRBV15 | many | TRBD1 | CATSLGQGNTEAFF | TGTGCCACCAGCCTCGGACAGGGGAACACTGAAGCTTTCTTT
TRBJ1-2 | 15 | TRBV4-1 | many | TRBD1 | CASSLGPQGKNGYTF | TGCGCCAGCAGCCTAGGACCACAGGGGAAGAATGGCTACACCTTC
TRBJ2-3 | 17 | TRBV5-1 | many | TRBD1 | CASSLAPGQNGPDTQYF | TGCGCCAGCAGCTTGGCCCCGGGACAGAACGGGCCAGATACGCAGTATTTT
TRBJ2-2 | 14 | TRBV19 | many | - | CASGFGGDTGELFF | TGTGCCAGTGGTTTCGGAGGGGACACCGGGGAGCTGTTTTTT
TRBJ2-7 | 13 | TRBV12-3/TRBV12-4 | many | TRBD1 | CASSLRQGREQYF | TGTGCCAGCAGTTTACGACAGGGTCGAGAGCAGTACTTC
TRBJ2-3 | 13 | TRBV20-1 | many | - | CSARDPSSDTQYF | TGCAGTGCTAGAGACCCAAGCTCAGATACGCAGTATTTT
TRBJ2-2 | 15 | TRBV5-1 | many | - | CASSLVAGSTGELFF | TGCGCCAGCAGCTTGGTCGCAGGGAGCACCGGGGAGCTGTTTTTT
TRBJ2-7 | 14 | TRBV11-2 | many | TRBD1 | CASSSGQGPYEQYF | TGTGCCAGCAGCTCGGGACAGGGTCCCTACGAGCAGTACTTC
TRBJ2-5 | 14 | TRBV5-1 | many | TRBD2 | CASRSGGLEETQYF | TGCGCCAGCAGATCGGGGGGTCTGGAGGAGACCCAGTACTTC